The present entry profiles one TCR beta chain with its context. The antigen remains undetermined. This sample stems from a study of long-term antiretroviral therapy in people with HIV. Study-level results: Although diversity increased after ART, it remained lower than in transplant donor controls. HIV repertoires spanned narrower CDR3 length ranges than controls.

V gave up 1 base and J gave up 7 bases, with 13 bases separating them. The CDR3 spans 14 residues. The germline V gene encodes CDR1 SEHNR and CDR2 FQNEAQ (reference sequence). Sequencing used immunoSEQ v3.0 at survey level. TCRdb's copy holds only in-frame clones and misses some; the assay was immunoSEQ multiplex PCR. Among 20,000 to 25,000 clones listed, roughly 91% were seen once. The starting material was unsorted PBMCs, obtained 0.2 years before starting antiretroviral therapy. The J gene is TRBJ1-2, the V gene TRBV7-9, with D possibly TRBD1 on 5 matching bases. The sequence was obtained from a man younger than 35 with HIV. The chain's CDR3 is CASSLVGTSSGYTF. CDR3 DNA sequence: TGTGCCAGCAGCTTAGTAGGGACTTCGAGTGGCTACACCTTC.